A selection of T cell receptor beta chains follows, all from one sample in a study of blood T cell repertoires in COVID-19. Measured with immunoSEQ multiplex PCR; TCRdb has only the in-frame clones, and not every one. The sample lists around 250,000 clones, around 86% seen once, with more than 6.5% in the top ten. The sequenced sample consisted of peripheral blood. The receptors stem from a woman in her seventies with active or convalescent COVID-19. Each CDR3 is given with its conserved first and last residue. Each record gives: CDR3 length, clone size, J gene, V gene, D gene, CDR3 protein, CDR3 DNA. D genes are given only for firm matches. Expanded clones are given a class, and other clones once, few, many or no size at all.

10,-,TRBJ2-7,TRBV6-5,-,CASNSYEQYF,TGTGCCAGCAATAGCTACGAGCAGTACTTC
14,-,TRBJ1-4,TRBV7-9,-,CASNPGANNEKLFF,TGTGCCAGCAACCCAGGGGCCAATAATGAAAAACTGTTTTTT
16,-,TRBJ1-2,TRBV4-3,TRBD1,CASSQATTGGPYGYTF,TGCGCCAGCAGCCAAGCAACAACAGGGGGTCCCTATGGCTACACCTTC
13,-,TRBJ1-2,TRBV19,-,CASSISRVFGYTF,TGTGCCAGTAGTATATCCAGGGTTTTTGGCTACACCTTC
13,-,TRBJ1-2,TRBV5-6,-,CASSLERVEGYTF,TGTGCCAGCAGCTTGGAGCGGGTCGAGGGCTACACCTTC
15,-,TRBJ1-6,TRBV7-9,-,CASSEGQSYNSPLHF,TGTGCCAGCAGCGAAGGACAGAGTTATAATTCACCCCTCCACTTT
15,-,TRBJ1-4,TRBV6-5,-,CASSLAGPTNEKLFF,TGTGCCAGCAGCCTAGCGGGGCCAACTAATGAAAAACTGTTTTTT
14,-,TRBJ2-5,TRBV29-1,-,CSVPGTNLQETQYF,TGCAGCGTCCCCGGGACAAACTTACAAGAGACCCAGTACTTC
15,-,TRBJ1-5,TRBV6-4,TRBD1,CASHRQGYSNQPQHF,TGTGCCAGCCACCGACAGGGGTATAGCAATCAGCCCCAGCATTTT
13,-,TRBJ2-7,TRBV6-5,-,CASLPLSSYEQYF,TGTGCCAGCCTCCCCTTGAGCTCCTACGAGCAGTACTTC
14,-,TRBJ1-2,TRBV6-5,-,CASSYRGQRNGYTF,TGTGCCAGCAGTTATAGGGGTCAAAGGAATGGCTACACCTTC
15,-,TRBJ1-4,TRBV9,TRBD1,CASSLVPGTGDGLFF,TGTGCCAGCAGCCTAGTCCCCGGGACAGGGGATGGGCTGTTTTTT
15,-,TRBJ2-3,TRBV5-1,TRBD1,CASSGGQGNTDTQYF,TGCGCCAGCAGCGGAGGACAGGGGAACACAGATACGCAGTATTTT
14,-,TRBJ1-1,TRBV5-1,TRBD1,CASSLNRGATEAFF,TGCGCCAGCAGCTTGAACAGGGGAGCCACTGAAGCTTTCTTT
17,-,TRBJ2-3,TRBV5-1,TRBD2,CASSLARTSGGRDTQYF,TGCGCCAGCAGCTTGGCCAGGACTAGCGGGGGCCGAGATACGCAGTATTTT
14,-,TRBJ1-2,TRBV9,-,CASSVRLGGSGYTF,TGTGCCAGCAGCGTCCGGCTCGGGGGATCGGGCTACACCTTC
15,once,TRBJ1-1,TRBV11-2,-,CASSLLGHTNTEAFF,TGTGCCAGCAGCTTATTAGGACACACAAACACTGAAGCTTTCTTT
14,-,TRBJ1-1,TRBV10-3,-,CATNPRGGNTEAFF,TGTGCCACCAACCCTCGGGGGGGGAACACTGAAGCTTTCTTT
14,-,TRBJ1-1,TRBV10-3,-,CAISELMEAQEAFF,TGTGCCATCAGTGAACTAATGGAAGCCCAAGAAGCTTTCTTT
14,-,TRBJ2-7,TRBV21-1,-,CASALDRAPYEQYF,TGTGCCAGCGCTCTTGACAGGGCCCCCTACGAGCAGTACTTC
14,-,TRBJ1-6,TRBV6-5,-,CASMEEGPNSPLHF,TGTGCCAGCATGGAGGAGGGCCCGAATTCACCCCTCCACTTT
19,-,TRBJ1-1,TRBV4-3,TRBD1,CASSQYSGTGGLGGGEAFF,TGCGCCAGCAGCCAGTACTCGGGGACAGGGGGCCTCGGGGGAGGTGAAGCTTTCTTT
13,-,TRBJ1-5,TRBV27,-,CASSLQLDQPQHF,TGTGCCAGCAGTTTACAGTTGGATCAGCCCCAGCATTTT
14,-,TRBJ2-5,TRBV19,TRBD2,CATSRISGGETQYF,TGTGCCACCTCCCGTATTAGCGGGGGGGAGACCCAGTACTTC
15,-,TRBJ1-2,TRBV7-3,-,CASSLTRVPVLGYTF,TGTGCCAGCAGCTTAACGAGGGTCCCGGTTCTCGGCTACACCTTC
13,-,TRBJ2-1,TRBV11-3,-,CASSPGHMNEQFF,TGTGCCAGCAGCCCCGGACATATGAATGAGCAGTTCTTC
15,once,TRBJ1-2,TRBV6-2/TRBV6-3,-,CASSYSAGGLYGYTF,TGTGCCAGCAGTTACTCGGCAGGCGGGCTCTATGGCTACACCTTC
14,-,TRBJ1-5,TRBV2,-,CASTGYRADQPQHF,TGTGCCAGCACAGGTTACAGGGCGGATCAGCCCCAGCATTTT
17,-,TRBJ1-1,TRBV7-2,TRBD1,CASSLADRGHLNTEAFF,TGTGCCAGCAGCTTAGCGGACAGGGGGCATCTTAACACTGAAGCTTTCTTT
15,-,TRBJ1-3,TRBV6-5,-,CASSHAGAGGNTIYF,TGTGCCAGCAGTCACGCTGGAGCGGGGGGAAACACCATATATTTT
15,-,TRBJ1-1,TRBV4-3,TRBD1,CASSPRGTGWTEAFF,TGCGCCAGCAGCCCGCGGGGGACAGGGTGGACTGAAGCTTTCTTT